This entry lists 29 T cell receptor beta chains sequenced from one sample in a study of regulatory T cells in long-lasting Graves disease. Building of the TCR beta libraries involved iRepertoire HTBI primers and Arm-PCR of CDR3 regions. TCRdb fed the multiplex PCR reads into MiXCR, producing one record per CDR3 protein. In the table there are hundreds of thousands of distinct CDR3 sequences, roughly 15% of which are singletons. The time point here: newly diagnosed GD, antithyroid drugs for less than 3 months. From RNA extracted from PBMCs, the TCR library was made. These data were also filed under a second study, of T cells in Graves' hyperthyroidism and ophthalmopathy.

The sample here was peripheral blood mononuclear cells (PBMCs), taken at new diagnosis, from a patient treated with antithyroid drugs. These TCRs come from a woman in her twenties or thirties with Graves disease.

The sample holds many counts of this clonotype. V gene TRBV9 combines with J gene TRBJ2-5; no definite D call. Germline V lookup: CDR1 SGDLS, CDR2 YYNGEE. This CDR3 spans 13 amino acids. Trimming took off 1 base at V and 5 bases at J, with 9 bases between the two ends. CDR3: CASSVSSSETQYF. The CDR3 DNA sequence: TGTGCCAGCAGCGTAAGTTCTTCGGAGACCCAGTACTTC. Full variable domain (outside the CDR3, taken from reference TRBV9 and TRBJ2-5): DSGVTQTPKHLITATGQRVTLRCSPRSGDLSVYWYQQSLDQGLQFLIQYYNGEERAKGNILERFSAQQFPDLHSELNLSSLELGDSALYFCASSVSSSETQYFGPGTRLLVL.

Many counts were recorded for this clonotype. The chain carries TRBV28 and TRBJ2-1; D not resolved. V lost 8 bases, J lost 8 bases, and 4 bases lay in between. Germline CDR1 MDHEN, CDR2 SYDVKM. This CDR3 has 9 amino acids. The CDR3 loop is CASGDEQFF. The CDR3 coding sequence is TGTGCCAGCGGGGATGAGCAGTTCTTC.

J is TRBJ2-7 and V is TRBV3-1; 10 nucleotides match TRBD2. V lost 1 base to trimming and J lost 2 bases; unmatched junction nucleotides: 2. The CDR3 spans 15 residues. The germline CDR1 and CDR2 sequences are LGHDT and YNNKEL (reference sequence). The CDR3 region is CASSQVTSGAYEQYF. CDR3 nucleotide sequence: TGTGCCAGCAGCCAAGTAACTAGCGGGGCCTACGAGCAGTACTTC.

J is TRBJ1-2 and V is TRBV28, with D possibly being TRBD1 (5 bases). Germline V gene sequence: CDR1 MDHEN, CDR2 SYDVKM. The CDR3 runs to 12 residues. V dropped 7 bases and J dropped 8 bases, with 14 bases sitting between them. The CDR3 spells CASKKWGDGYTF. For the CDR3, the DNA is TGTGCCAGCAAAAAATGGGGGGACGGCTACACCTTC.

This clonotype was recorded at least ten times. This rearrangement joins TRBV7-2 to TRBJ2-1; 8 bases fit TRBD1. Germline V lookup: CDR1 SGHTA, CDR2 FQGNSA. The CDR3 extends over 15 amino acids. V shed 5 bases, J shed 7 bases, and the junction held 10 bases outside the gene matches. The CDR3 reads CASSKVQGAPNEQFF. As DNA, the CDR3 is TGTGCCAGCAGCAAGGTCCAGGGGGCGCCGAATGAGCAGTTCTTC. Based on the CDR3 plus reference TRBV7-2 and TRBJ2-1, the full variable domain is GAGVSQSPSNKVTEKGKDVELRCDPISGHTALYWYRQSLGQGLEFLIYFQGNSAPDKSGLPSDRFSAERTGGSVSTLTIQRTQQEDSAVYLCASSKVQGAPNEQFFGPGTRLTVL.

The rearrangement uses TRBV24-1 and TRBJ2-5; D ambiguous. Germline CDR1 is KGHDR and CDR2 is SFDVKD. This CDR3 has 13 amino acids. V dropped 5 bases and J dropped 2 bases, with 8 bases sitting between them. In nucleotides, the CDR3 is TGTGCCACCAGTGTGCGAGAACAAGAGACCCAGTACTTC. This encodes CATSVREQETQYF.

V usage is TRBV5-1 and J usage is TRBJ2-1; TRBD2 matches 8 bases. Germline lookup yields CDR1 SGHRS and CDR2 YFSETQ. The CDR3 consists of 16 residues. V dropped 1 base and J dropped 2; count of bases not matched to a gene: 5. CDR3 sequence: CASSLPTSGTYNEQFF. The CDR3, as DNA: TGCGCCAGCAGCTTGCCAACTAGCGGAACCTACAATGAGCAGTTCTTC.

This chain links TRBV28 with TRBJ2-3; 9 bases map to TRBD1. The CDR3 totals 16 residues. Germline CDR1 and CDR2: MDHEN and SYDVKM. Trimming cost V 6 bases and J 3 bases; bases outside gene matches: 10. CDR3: CASRLPPGQGTDTQYF. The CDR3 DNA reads TGTGCCAGCAGATTACCTCCGGGACAGGGAACAGATACGCAGTATTTT.

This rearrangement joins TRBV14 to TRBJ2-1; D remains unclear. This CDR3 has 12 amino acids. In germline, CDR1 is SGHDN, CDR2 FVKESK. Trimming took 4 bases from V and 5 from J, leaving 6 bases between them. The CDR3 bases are TGTGCCAGCAGCCCTCAACACAATGAGCAGTTCTTC. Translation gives CASSPQHNEQFF.

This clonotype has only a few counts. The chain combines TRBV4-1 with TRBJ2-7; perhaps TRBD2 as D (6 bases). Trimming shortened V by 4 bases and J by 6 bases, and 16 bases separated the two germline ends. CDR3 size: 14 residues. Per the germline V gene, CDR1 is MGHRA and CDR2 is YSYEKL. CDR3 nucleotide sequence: TGCGCCAGCAGCCGCCAGGAGGGGTCGGGCGAGCAGTACTTC. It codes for CASSRQEGSGEQYF.

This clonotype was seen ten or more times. CDR3 loop: CASSKGLAQTGDTQYF. In DNA, the CDR3 is TGTGCCAGCAGCAAGGGACTAGCGCAAACAGGGGATACGCAGTATTTT. The chain carries TRBV7-9 and TRBJ2-3; 10 bases are a match to TRBD2. CDR3 length equals 16 residues. J lost 6 bases, V lost 5 bases, and 11 bases had no gene match. The V gene's germline CDR1 is SEHNR and CDR2 FQNEAQ (reference sequence).

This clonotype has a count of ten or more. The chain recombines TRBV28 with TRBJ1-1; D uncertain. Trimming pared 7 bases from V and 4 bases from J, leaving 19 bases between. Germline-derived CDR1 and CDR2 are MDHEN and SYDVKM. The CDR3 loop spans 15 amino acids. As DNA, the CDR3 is TGTGCCAGCACCCTTCCAAACAGTGCCCGCACTGAAGCTTTCTTT. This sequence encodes CASTLPNSARTEAFF.

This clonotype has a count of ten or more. The CDR3 loop reads CASSGVRGPTGELFF. DNA for the CDR3: TGTGCCAGCAGTGGCGTCAGGGGACCGACCGGGGAGCTGTTTTTT. The chain combines TRBV2 with TRBJ2-2; D may be TRBD1 (6 bases). The V end was cut by 4 bases, the J end by 5 bases, with 14 bases between. CDR3 size: 15 residues. Germline V CDR1 and CDR2: SNHLY, FYNNEI.

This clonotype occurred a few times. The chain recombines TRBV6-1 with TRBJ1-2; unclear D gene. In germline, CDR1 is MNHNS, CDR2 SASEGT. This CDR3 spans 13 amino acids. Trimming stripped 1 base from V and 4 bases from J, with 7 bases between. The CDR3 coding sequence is TGTGCCAGCAGTGAAGACGCCCTCTATGGCTACACCTTC. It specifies CASSEDALYGYTF.

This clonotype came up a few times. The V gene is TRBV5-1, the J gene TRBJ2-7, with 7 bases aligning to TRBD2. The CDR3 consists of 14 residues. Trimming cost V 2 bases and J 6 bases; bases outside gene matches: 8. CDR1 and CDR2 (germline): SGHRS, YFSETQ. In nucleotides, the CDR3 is TGCGCCAGCAGCTTATCCCCCTCGGGGGGCGAGCAGTACTTC. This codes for CASSLSPSGGEQYF.

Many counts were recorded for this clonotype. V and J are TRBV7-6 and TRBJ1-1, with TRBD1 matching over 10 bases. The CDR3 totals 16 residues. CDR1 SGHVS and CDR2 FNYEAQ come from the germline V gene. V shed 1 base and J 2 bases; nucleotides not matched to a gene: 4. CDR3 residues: CASSLGTGGFNTEAFF. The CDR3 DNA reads TGTGCCAGCAGCTTAGGGACAGGGGGGTTCAACACTGAAGCTTTCTTT.

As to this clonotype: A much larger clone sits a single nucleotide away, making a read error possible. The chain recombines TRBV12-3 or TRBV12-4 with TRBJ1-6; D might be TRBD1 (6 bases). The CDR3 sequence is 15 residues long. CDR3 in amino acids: CASSTSQGNHSPLRF. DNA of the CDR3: TGTGCCAGCAGTACATCACAGGGTAATCATTCACCCCTCCGCTTT.

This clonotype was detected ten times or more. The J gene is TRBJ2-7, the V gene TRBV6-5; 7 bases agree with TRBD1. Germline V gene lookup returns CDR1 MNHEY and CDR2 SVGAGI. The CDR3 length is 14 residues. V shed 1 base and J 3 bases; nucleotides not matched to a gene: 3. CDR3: CASSYLRQGYEQYF. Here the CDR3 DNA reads TGTGCCAGCAGTTACTTGAGACAGGGCTACGAGCAGTACTTC.

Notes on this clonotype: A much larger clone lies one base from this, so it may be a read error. CDR3 coding DNA: TGTGCCAGCAGCCTCGGGGGGGCAGGGGGCAACGAGCAGTACTTC. This codes for CASSLGGAGGNEQYF. This chain joins TRBV7-2 and TRBJ2-7, with D perhaps being TRBD1 or TRBD2 (8 bases each). This CDR3 comprises 15 residues. CDR1 is SGHTA and CDR2 is FQGNSA in the germline V gene. The V end lost 5 bases, the J end lost 5 bases, and 19 bases lay between the germline ends.

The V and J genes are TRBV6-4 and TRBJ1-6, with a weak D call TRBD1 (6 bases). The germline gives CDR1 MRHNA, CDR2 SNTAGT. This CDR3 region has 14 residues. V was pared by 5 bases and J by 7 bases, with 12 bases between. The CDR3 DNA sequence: TGTGCCAGCAGTCTACAGGGCCGGAATTCACCCCTCCACTTT. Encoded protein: CASSLQGRNSPLHF.

As DNA, the CDR3 is TGTGCCATCAGTGAGTCGATAACCCGGGACAACTACGAGCAGTACTTC. It encodes CAISESITRDNYEQYF. The rearrangement links TRBV10-3 to TRBJ2-7, with D possibly being TRBD1 (6 bases). The germline V gene has CDR1 ENHRY and CDR2 SYGVKD. V lost 0 bases to trimming and J lost 3 bases, with 15 bases between them. The CDR3 is made up of 16 amino acids.

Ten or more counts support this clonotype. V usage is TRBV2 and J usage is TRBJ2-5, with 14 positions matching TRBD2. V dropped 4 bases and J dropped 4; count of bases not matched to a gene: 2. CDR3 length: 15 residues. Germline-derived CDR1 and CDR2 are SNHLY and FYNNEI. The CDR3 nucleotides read TGTGCCAGCAGTGCGGGACTAGCGGGAGTAGAGACCCAGTACTTC. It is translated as CASSAGLAGVETQYF.

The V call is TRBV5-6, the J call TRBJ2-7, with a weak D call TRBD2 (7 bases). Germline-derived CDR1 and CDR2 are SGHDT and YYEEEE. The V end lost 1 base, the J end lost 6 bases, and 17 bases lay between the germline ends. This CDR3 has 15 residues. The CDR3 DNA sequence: TGTGCCAGCAGCTTGTCGGGGGGCGGAGGCGGCGAGCAGTACTTC. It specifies CASSLSGGGGGEQYF.

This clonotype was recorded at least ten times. The CDR3 sequence: CSASGQDPETQYF. The CDR3 coding sequence is TGCAGTGCTAGTGGACAGGACCCAGAGACCCAGTACTTC. J is TRBJ2-1 and V is TRBV20-1, with 7 nucleotides matching TRBD1. Matching the DNA end better, TRBJ2-5 makes the J call doubtful. Looked up from germline, CDR1 is DFQATT and CDR2 is SNEGSKA (reference sequence). This CDR3 spans 13 amino acids.

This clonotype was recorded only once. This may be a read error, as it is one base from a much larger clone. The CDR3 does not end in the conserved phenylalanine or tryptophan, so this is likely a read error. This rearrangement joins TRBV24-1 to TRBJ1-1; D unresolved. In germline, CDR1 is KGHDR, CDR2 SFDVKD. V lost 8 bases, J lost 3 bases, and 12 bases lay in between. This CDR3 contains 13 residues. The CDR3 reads CATKGLRDTEAFL. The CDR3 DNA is TGTGCCACCAAAGGCCTCCGGGACACTGAAGCTTTCCTT.

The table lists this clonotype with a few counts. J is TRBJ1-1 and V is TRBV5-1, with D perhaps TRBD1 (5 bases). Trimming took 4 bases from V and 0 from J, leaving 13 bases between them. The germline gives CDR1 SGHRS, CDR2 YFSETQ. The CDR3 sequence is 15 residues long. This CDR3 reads CASSPSQGVNTEAFF. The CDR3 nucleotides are TGCGCCAGCAGCCCAAGTCAGGGCGTGAACACTGAAGCTTTCTTT.

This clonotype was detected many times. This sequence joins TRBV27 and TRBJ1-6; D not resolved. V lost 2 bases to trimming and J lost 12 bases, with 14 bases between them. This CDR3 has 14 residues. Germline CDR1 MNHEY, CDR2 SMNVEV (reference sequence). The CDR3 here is CASSLGHLSGPLHF. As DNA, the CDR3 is TGTGCCAGCAGTTTAGGCCACCTTTCAGGACCCCTCCACTTT.

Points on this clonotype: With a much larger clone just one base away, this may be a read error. DNA of the CDR3: TGTGCCAGCAGCCCGGGACGGATTAACTATGGCTACACCTTC. It translates to CASSPGRINYGYTF. The chain uses TRBV3-1 and TRBJ1-2; tentative D call: TRBD1 (5 bases). The CDR3 length is 14 residues. Germline lookup yields CDR1 LGHDT and CDR2 YNNKEL (reference sequence). V lost 4 bases and J lost 1, with 10 bases in between.

The CDR3 coding sequence is TGTGCCAGCAGAACTAGCGGGAGGGCGTTCGGGGAGCTGTTTTTT. Amino acids: CASRTSGRAFGELFF. The chain is built from TRBV12-3 or TRBV12-4 and TRBJ2-2; 13 positions agree with TRBD2. The CDR3 length is 15 residues. V lost 6 bases, J lost 7 bases, and 5 bases stayed unmatched.